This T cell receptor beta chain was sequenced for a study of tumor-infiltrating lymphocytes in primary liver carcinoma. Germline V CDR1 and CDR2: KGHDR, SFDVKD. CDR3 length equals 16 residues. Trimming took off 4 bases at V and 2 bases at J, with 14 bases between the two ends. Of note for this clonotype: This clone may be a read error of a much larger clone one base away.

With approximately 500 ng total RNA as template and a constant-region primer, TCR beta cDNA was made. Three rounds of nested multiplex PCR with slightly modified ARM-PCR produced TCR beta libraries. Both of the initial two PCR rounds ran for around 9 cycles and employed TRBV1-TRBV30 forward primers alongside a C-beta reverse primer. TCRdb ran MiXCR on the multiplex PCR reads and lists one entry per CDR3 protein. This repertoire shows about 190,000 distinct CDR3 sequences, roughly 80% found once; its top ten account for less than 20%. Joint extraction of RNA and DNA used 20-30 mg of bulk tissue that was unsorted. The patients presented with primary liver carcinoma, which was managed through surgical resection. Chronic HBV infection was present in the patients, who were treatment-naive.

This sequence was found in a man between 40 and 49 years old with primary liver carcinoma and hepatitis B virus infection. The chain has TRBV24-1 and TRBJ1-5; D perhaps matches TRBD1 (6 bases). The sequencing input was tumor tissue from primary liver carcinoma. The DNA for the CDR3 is TGTGCCACCAGTGAACCAGGGGACAAGGGCAATCAGCCCCAGCATTTT. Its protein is CATSEPGDKGNQPQHF.